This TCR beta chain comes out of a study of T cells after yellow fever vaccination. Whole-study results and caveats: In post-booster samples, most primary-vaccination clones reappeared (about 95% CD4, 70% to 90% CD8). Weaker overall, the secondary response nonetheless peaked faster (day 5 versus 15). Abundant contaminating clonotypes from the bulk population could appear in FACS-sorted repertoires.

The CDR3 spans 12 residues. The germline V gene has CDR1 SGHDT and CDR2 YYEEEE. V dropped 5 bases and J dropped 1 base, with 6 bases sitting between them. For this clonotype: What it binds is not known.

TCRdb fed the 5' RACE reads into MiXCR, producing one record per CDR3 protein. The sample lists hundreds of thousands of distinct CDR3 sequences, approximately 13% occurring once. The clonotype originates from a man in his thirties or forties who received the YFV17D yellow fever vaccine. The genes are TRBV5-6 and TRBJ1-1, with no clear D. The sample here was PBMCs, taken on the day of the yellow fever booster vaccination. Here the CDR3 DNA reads TGTGCCAGCAGTTCATGGAACACTGAAGCTTTCTTT. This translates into CASSSWNTEAFF.